These T cell receptor beta chains were read from a single sample in a study of Tregs in tolerant kidney transplant recipients. Repertoires were generated with immunoSEQ multiplex PCR, while TCRdb's copy carries only in-frame clones and drops some. The table shows 45,000 to 55,000 clones, with approximately 90% occurring only once. The sample consisted of CD8+ T cells from blood (PBMCs), taken 24 months after the transplant. The source of these receptors is a human patient who received a combined kidney and bone marrow transplant. Some T cells may be the graft donor's. The CDR3 runs from the conserved cysteine through the conserved F or W. The order of the fields is J gene, V gene, clone size, CDR3 length, D gene, CDR3 DNA, CDR3 protein. D genes are given only for firm matches. Some rows have no size entry. The others give once, few or many, or a class for an expanded clone.

J: TRBJ2-1
V: TRBV4-3
size: NA
length: 18
D: TRBD1
DNA: TGCGCCAGCAGCCAAGATCCTTCCGGGACAGGGGTCTACAATGAGCAGTTCTTC
CDR3: CASSQDPSGTGVYNEQFF

J: TRBJ2-5
V: TRBV27
size: NA
length: 15
D: TRBD1
DNA: TGTGCCAGCAGTTCCCCCGGGACAGCGAAAGAGACCCAGTACTTC
CDR3: CASSSPGTAKETQYF

J: TRBJ2-7
V: TRBV19
size: NA
length: 13
D: NA
DNA: TGTGCCAGTAGTATCGGACAGCTCGACGAGCAGTACTTC
CDR3: CASSIGQLDEQYF

J: TRBJ2-7
V: TRBV25-1
size: NA
length: 12
D: NA
DNA: TGTGCCAGCGAGAACAGGGTCTACGAGCAGTACTTC
CDR3: CASENRVYEQYF

J: TRBJ2-5
V: TRBV28
size: NA
length: 14
D: NA
DNA: TGTGCCAGCAGCTGGGGGGGGCCGGAGGAGACCCAGTACTTC
CDR3: CASSWGGPEETQYF

J: TRBJ1-2
V: TRBV9
size: once
length: 15
D: NA
DNA: TGTGCCAGCAGCGCCTGGGGAGGGTCTAACTATGGCTACACCTTC
CDR3: CASSAWGGSNYGYTF

J: TRBJ2-3
V: TRBV6-5
size: NA
length: 15
D: TRBD2
DNA: TGTGCCAGCAGTTACTCTCGGGGGGGCACAGATACGCAGTATTTT
CDR3: CASSYSRGGTDTQYF

J: TRBJ2-2
V: TRBV6-5
size: NA
length: 14
D: NA
DNA: TGTGCCAGCAGTTACACAGCCTCAGGGTTGGAGCTGTTTTTT
CDR3: CASSYTASGLELFF

J: TRBJ2-1
V: TRBV4-3
size: NA
length: 16
D: TRBD2
DNA: TGCGCCAGCAGCCAAGATAATGCGGGGGGGCGGAATGAGCAGTTCTTC
CDR3: CASSQDNAGGRNEQFF

J: TRBJ2-3
V: TRBV13
size: once
length: 16
D: TRBD1
DNA: TGTGCCAGCAGCGCAAACCCGGGACAGGGGACAGATACGCAGTATTTT
CDR3: CASSANPGQGTDTQYF

J: TRBJ1-5
V: TRBV19
size: few
length: 17
D: NA
DNA: TGTGCCAGTAGTCCCACGGCAGGGCGGGATAGCAATCAGCCCCAGCATTTT
CDR3: CASSPTAGRDSNQPQHF

J: TRBJ1-2
V: TRBV12-5
size: NA
length: 13
D: TRBD1
DNA: TGTGCTAGTGGCAGGACAGGGCTCGATGGCTACACCTTC
CDR3: CASGRTGLDGYTF

J: TRBJ2-3
V: TRBV9
size: NA
length: 18
D: NA
DNA: TGTGCCAGCAGCGTTGGAGAGCGGGGACATACTAGCACAGATACGCAGTATTTT
CDR3: CASSVGERGHTSTDTQYF

J: TRBJ2-1
V: TRBV9
size: NA
length: 17
D: TRBD2
DNA: TGTGCCAGCAGCCCCCCCGGACTAGTATTGTTCTACAATGAGCAGTTCTTC
CDR3: CASSPPGLVLFYNEQFF

J: TRBJ1-1
V: TRBV6-5
size: few
length: 13
D: NA
DNA: TGTGCCAGCAGTTACGAGGGTGCCACTGAAGCTTTCTTT
CDR3: CASSYEGATEAFF

J: TRBJ2-3
V: TRBV4-2
size: NA
length: 18
D: TRBD2
DNA: TGTGCCAGCAGCCAAGAGGCCCCGACTAGCGGGAGCACAGATACGCAGTATTTT
CDR3: CASSQEAPTSGSTDTQYF

J: TRBJ2-3
V: TRBV4-2
size: NA
length: 16
D: NA
DNA: TGTGCCAGCAGCCCCTATTTGGTGGGGACAACAGATACGCAGTATTTT
CDR3: CASSPYLVGTTDTQYF

J: TRBJ2-7
V: TRBV4-3
size: NA
length: 15
D: NA
DNA: TGCGCCAGCAGCCAAGATACGGAAGCAGGGGACGAGCAGTACTTC
CDR3: CASSQDTEAGDEQYF

J: TRBJ1-6
V: TRBV9
size: NA
length: 14
D: NA
DNA: TGTGCCAGCAGCCCAACGGGGGGAATTTCACCCCTCCACTTT
CDR3: CASSPTGGISPLHF

J: TRBJ2-1
V: TRBV4-3
size: NA
length: 20
D: TRBD2
DNA: TGCGCCAGCAGCCAAGAATGGAGACTAGCGGGGGAACACTCCTACAATGAGCAGTTCTTC
CDR3: CASSQEWRLAGEHSYNEQFF

J: TRBJ1-2
V: TRBV4-1
size: NA
length: 16
D: TRBD1
DNA: TGCGCCAGCAGCCCTGGAGGGGGGGTGACAGGGGATGGCTACACCTTC
CDR3: CASSPGGGVTGDGYTF

J: TRBJ2-3
V: TRBV7-9
size: once
length: 14
D: NA
DNA: TGTGCCAGCAGCCAGAGGGCGTACACAGATACGCAGTATTTT
CDR3: CASSQRAYTDTQYF

J: TRBJ2-2
V: TRBV5-1
size: NA
length: 13
D: NA
DNA: TGCGCCAGCAGCTTGTCGGGCACCGGGGAGCTGTTTTTT
CDR3: CASSLSGTGELFF

J: TRBJ2-5
V: TRBV7-3
size: NA
length: 15
D: TRBD2
DNA: TGTGCCAGCAGCCCTGAGGGACTAGAAATTGGGACCCAGTACTTC
CDR3: CASSPEGLEIGTQYF

J: TRBJ2-2
V: TRBV7-8
size: NA
length: 16
D: NA
DNA: TGTGCCAGCAGCTCATCACTACAGGATAACACCGGGGAGCTGTTTTTT
CDR3: CASSSSLQDNTGELFF

J: TRBJ2-4
V: TRBV4-1
size: NA
length: 16
D: TRBD2
DNA: TGCGCCAGCAGCCAACTAGCGGGGCCGGCCAAAAACATTCAGTACTTC
CDR3: CASSQLAGPAKNIQYF

J: TRBJ2-7
V: TRBV4-3
size: once
length: 15
D: NA
DNA: TGCGCCAGCAGCCAAGCTGGAGGGTTGAACTACGAGCAGTACTTC
CDR3: CASSQAGGLNYEQYF

J: TRBJ1-1
V: TRBV25-1
size: once
length: 15
D: NA
DNA: TGTGCCAGCAGTGCCCATGACAGGTCTTGGTTCGAAGCTTTCTTT
CDR3: CASSAHDRSWFEAFF

J: TRBJ2-7
V: TRBV9
size: NA
length: 14
D: TRBD2
DNA: TGTGCCAGCAGCGTAGCTCCGGGAGGCTACGAGCAGTACTTC
CDR3: CASSVAPGGYEQYF

J: TRBJ1-1
V: TRBV5-8
size: NA
length: 19
D: NA
DNA: TGTGCCAGCAGCTTGTATGTGCGGGGGCGAATCCACATGAACACTGAAGCTTTCTTT
CDR3: CASSLYVRGRIHMNTEAFF

J: TRBJ2-3
V: TRBV2
size: NA
length: 18
D: NA
DNA: TGTGCCAGAGTCTTACCCATGACGACACACTCTAGCACAGATACGCAGTATTTT
CDR3: CARVLPMTTHSSTDTQYF

J: TRBJ2-7
V: TRBV18
size: once
length: 14
D: TRBD2
DNA: TGTGCCAGCTCACCAACGGGAGGGGTCTACGAGCAGTACTTC
CDR3: CASSPTGGVYEQYF

J: TRBJ2-1
V: TRBV7-9
size: NA
length: 15
D: TRBD2
DNA: TGTGCCAGCAGCTTCCCGACTAGCGGGACGGATGAGCAGTTCTTC
CDR3: CASSFPTSGTDEQFF